This T cell receptor beta chain derives from a study of blood T cell repertoires in COVID-19. Study information: Italy, Spain and the United States were the sources of the convalescent and acute COVID-19 samples.

The CDR3 covers 14 residues. Deletions cut 8 bases from V and 3 bases from J, with 17 bases between. Germline V gene lookup returns CDR1 SNHLY and CDR2 FYNNEI. Under the authors' procedure: Cell counts per sample came from amplifying reference gene primers. Produced via immunoSEQ multiplex PCR; TCRdb's table is partial and in-frame only. The V and J calls and clone size were taken over from that table, and D and trimming were inferred from the DNA. The data show tens of thousands of clones, with approximately 90% seen just once and roughly 9.1% held by the top ten. V gene TRBV2 combines with J gene TRBJ2-7, with D tentatively TRBD2 (5 bases). The sample consisted of peripheral blood. The clonotype originates from a human donor with acute or convalescent COVID-19. The donor label of this sample is uncertain. CDR3 sequence reads: CASVSVGINYEQYF. In DNA, the CDR3 is TGTGCCAGCGTATCAGTCGGGATTAACTACGAGCAGTACTTC. The full variable domain, with the rest looked up from reference TRBV2 and TRBJ2-7, is EPEVTQTPSHQVTQMGQEVILRCVPISNHLYFYWYRQILGQKVEFLVSFYNNEISEKSEIFDDQFSVERPDGSNFTLKIRSTKLEDSAMYFCASVSVGINYEQYFGPGTRLTVT.